This TCR beta chain was sequenced for a study of PD-1 blockade in mismatch repair-deficient tumors. Every patient had mismatch repair deficiency by PCR or immunohistochemistry. Germline lookup yields CDR1 MDHEN and CDR2 SYDVKM. This CDR3 is 15 amino acids long. J gave up 4 bases and V 3 bases, and 7 bases lay outside the gene matches. Sequenced by immunoSEQ multiplex PCR; TCRdb stores in-frame clones only, minus some. Of around 100,000 clones detected, under 90% appear once; the ten largest clones hold 6.3%. This clone was recorded a few times. This specimen was peripheral blood, taken around 8 months after starting pembrolizumab. V is TRBV28 and J is TRBJ2-3; 7 bases line up with TRBD2. This receptor was identified in an adult with mismatch repair-deficient cancer. The CDR3 region has the DNA TGTGCCAGCAGTTTGTCTGGCGGGAGACCAGATACGCAGTATTTT. Amino acid sequence: CASSLSGGRPDTQYF.